Shown below are 16 T cell receptor beta chains from a single sample sequenced in a study of T cell repertoires in aging, cancer and after chemotherapy. A mixed TRB-A/B primer pool amplified rearranged TRB by multiplex touch-down PCR. TCRdb fed the multiplex PCR reads into MiXCR, producing one record per CDR3 protein. The sample shows thousands of distinct CDR3 sequences, roughly 32% of them seen only once. Amplification of TCR beta used genomic DNA extracted from peripheral blood. The specimen was blood. These receptors were collected from a human donor in good health.

This clonotype was counted a few times. The J gene is TRBJ2-7, the V gene TRBV27; unclear D gene. Germline lookup yields CDR1 MNHEY and CDR2 SMNVEV (reference sequence). Trimming removed 7 bases from V and 3 bases from J, with 22 bases in between. The CDR3 sequence is 16 residues long. In nucleotides, the CDR3 is TGTGCCAGCACCCCTTCCCCTACAGATATATTCTACGAGCAGTACTTC. Its protein is CASTPSPTDIFYEQYF.

The V and J genes are TRBV7-2 and TRBJ1-2; 7 bases agree with TRBD1. J gave up 3 bases and V 5 bases, and 3 bases lay outside the gene matches. The CDR3 consists of 13 residues. Germline V gene data show CDR1 as SGHTA and CDR2 as FQGNSA. CDR3 sequence: CASSKDRDYGYTF. For the CDR3, the DNA is TGTGCCAGCAGCAAAGACAGGGACTATGGCTACACCTTC.

This clonotype is a singleton in its sample. This may arise from a read error, as a much more abundant clone is one base away. The V and J genes are TRBV11-1 and TRBJ1-6, with 9 nucleotides matching TRBD1. This CDR3 spans 16 amino acids. The germline V gene encodes CDR1 SGHAT and CDR2 FQDESV (reference sequence). As DNA, the CDR3 is TGTGCCAGCAGCATGCCGGGACAGGGTGACCGATCACCCCTCCGCTTT. Amino acid sequence: CASSMPGQGDRSPLRF.

This chain connects TRBV9 to TRBJ2-1; D possibly corresponds to TRBD1 (5 bases). Trimming shortened V by 4 bases and J by 10 bases, and 15 bases separated the two germline ends. Germline V gene lookup returns CDR1 SGDLS and CDR2 YYNGEE. The CDR3 length is 13 residues. The CDR3 spells CASSLKGKGEQFF. The CDR3, as DNA: TGTGCCAGCAGCCTTAAGGGAAAGGGGGAGCAGTTCTTC.

CDR3 bases: TGTGCCAGCAGTTACCCGACAGGGACCACGGGCTACGAGCAGTACTTC. Translated, it gives CASSYPTGTTGYEQYF. This chain links TRBV6-5 with TRBJ2-7, with TRBD1 matching over 7 bases. J was trimmed by 3 bases and V by 2 bases; bases with no gene match: 10. This CDR3 has 16 residues. CDR1 is MNHEY, CDR2 SVGAGI, per germline.

The rearrangement uses TRBV18 and TRBJ2-5; a weak D match, TRBD2 (6 bases). V dropped 6 bases and J dropped 4 bases, with 15 bases sitting between them. CDR3 length: 14 amino acids. The germline CDR1 and CDR2 sequences are KGHSH and LQKENI. This CDR3 reads CASSPPGTLETQYF. The CDR3 DNA reads TGTGCCAGCTCCCCTCCCGGGACTCTAGAGACCCAGTACTTC.

The chain has TRBV11-1 and TRBJ2-7, with D uncertain. Germline CDR1 SGHAT, CDR2 FQDESV (reference sequence). The CDR3 consists of 13 residues. The ends were cut back, 4 bases at V and 3 bases at J, with 10 bases in the middle. CDR3 nucleotides: TGTGCCAGCAGCTACAGACGGTACTACGAGCAGTACTTC. Amino acid sequence: CASSYRRYYEQYF.

This clonotype was counted a few times. The V call is TRBV12-3 or TRBV12-4, the J call TRBJ1-2, with a weak D call TRBD1 (6 bases). The CDR3 is made up of 14 amino acids. The germline V and J ends were trimmed by 5 bases and 3 bases, with 13 bases remaining between them. The CDR3 sequence is CASSGQPAYYGYTF. In DNA, the CDR3 is TGTGCCAGCAGTGGACAGCCCGCGTACTATGGCTACACCTTC.

The CDR3 is CASSPRGVGDEQFF. The CDR3 DNA reads as TGTGCCAGCAGCCCCCGAGGGGTCGGCGATGAGCAGTTCTTC. This chain connects TRBV5-6 to TRBJ2-1, with D possibly being TRBD1 or TRBD2 (5 bases each). Looked up from germline, CDR1 is SGHDT and CDR2 is YYEEEE. With 4 bases removed from V and 8 bases from J, the gap between germline ends came to 16 bases. The CDR3 has 14 amino acids.

This clonotype is judged medium-sized. V and J are TRBV29-1 and TRBJ1-1, with D uncertain. The CDR3 totals 12 residues. Per germline, CDR1 SQVTM and CDR2 ANQGSEA. Trimming took 6 bases from V and 0 from J, leaving 8 bases between them. CDR3 amino acids: CSVEYMNTEAFF. The CDR3 DNA reads as TGCAGCGTCGAGTACATGAACACTGAAGCTTTCTTT.

V and J are TRBV19 and TRBJ1-6; D gene unclear. Looked up from germline, CDR1 is LNHDA and CDR2 is SQIVND (reference sequence). V gave up 3 bases and J gave up 5 bases, with 5 bases separating them. CDR3 length: 13 amino acids. Here the CDR3 DNA reads TGTGCCAGTAGTATTCTAGATAATTCACCCCTCCACTTT. Translated, it gives CASSILDNSPLHF. The full variable domain, completed using reference TRBV19 and TRBJ1-6, is DGGITQSPKYLFRKEGQNVTLSCEQNLNHDAMYWYRQDPGQGLRLIYYSQIVNDFQKGDIAEGYSVSREKKESFPLTVTSAQKNPTAFYLCASSILDNSPLHFGNGTRLTVT.

The chain has TRBV7-6 and TRBJ2-3; D may be TRBD1 (5 bases). The CDR3 runs 16 residues. CDR1 and CDR2 (germline): SGHVS, FNYEAQ. V dropped 3 bases and J dropped 1 base, with 14 bases sitting between them. DNA for the CDR3: TGTGCCAGCAGCTTCCTCGTGTGGGGCGGCACAGATACGCAGTATTTT. This codes for CASSFLVWGGTDTQYF.

A note on this clonotype: Given a much more abundant clone one base away, this may be a read error. V gene TRBV29-1 combines with J gene TRBJ1-4; D uncertain. Germline V gene data show CDR1 as SQVTM and CDR2 as ANQGSEA. The CDR3 covers 11 residues. CDR3: CSVGGYERLFF. CDR3 coding DNA: TGCAGCGTTGGAGGGTATGAAAGACTGTTTTTT.

A few counts support this clonotype. The rearrangement links TRBV6-1 to TRBJ1-5; D is perhaps TRBD1 (5 bases). Germline CDR1 MNHNS, CDR2 SASEGT. Trimming took off 3 bases at V and 6 bases at J, with 9 bases between the two ends. This CDR3 is 13 amino acids long. In nucleotides, the CDR3 is TGTGCCAGCAGTGAGGGAGGGGTTCAGCCCCAGCATTTT. Its translation is CASSEGGVQPQHF.

CDR3 sequence: CASSFAGGFQPQHF. The DNA of the CDR3 is TGTGCCAGCAGCTTCGCAGGGGGCTTCCAGCCCCAGCATTTT. The V gene is TRBV5-6, the J gene TRBJ1-5; 8 bases agree with TRBD1. Germline lookup yields CDR1 SGHDT and CDR2 YYEEEE. J was trimmed by 7 bases and V by 2 bases; bases with no gene match: 5. CDR3 length equals 14 residues.

The chain has TRBV19 and TRBJ1-2; no definite D call. V was cut by 3 bases and J by 3 bases, with 8 bases left in between. This CDR3 contains 13 residues. Per the germline V gene, CDR1 is LNHDA and CDR2 is SQIVND (reference sequence). In DNA, the CDR3 is TGTGCCAGTAGTATCTCAGGAGACTATGGCTACACCTTC. Translated, it gives CASSISGDYGYTF.